One and the same sample provided the 29 T cell receptor beta chains below, sequenced in a study of beta chain features in type 1 diabetes. What was sequenced were expressed TCRB transcripts, since all of the isolated RNA had been reverse transcribed. TCRdb's table, derived via immunoSEQ multiplex PCR, lists solely in-frame clones and lacks some. The data contain nearly 250,000 clones, over 12% of them singletons. Sample: naive CD4+ T cells from blood. These receptors were taken from a middle-aged woman in good health.

The J gene is TRBJ1-3, the V gene TRBV2, with D tentatively TRBD1 (5 bases). The CDR3 length is 15 residues. Germline-derived CDR1 and CDR2 are SNHLY and FYNNEI. V lost 7 bases and J 4 bases, leaving 17 bases between the germline ends. This chain's CDR3 is CASTAGTSFGNTIYF. In DNA form, the CDR3 reads TGTGCCAGCACTGCGGGGACGAGCTTCGGAAACACCATATATTTT.

J is TRBJ2-7 and V is TRBV19; TRBD1 might be the D (6 bases). Trimming stripped 9 bases from V and 3 bases from J, with 18 bases between. This CDR3 spans 14 amino acids. CDR1 is LNHDA and CDR2 is SQIVND in the germline V gene (reference sequence). In nucleotides, the CDR3 is TGTGCCAGACGCGTGGATTACAGGGACTACGAGCAGTACTTC. Translating gives CARRVDYRDYEQYF. Full variable domain (missing parts from reference TRBV19 and TRBJ2-7): DGGITQSPKYLFRKEGQNVTLSCEQNLNHDAMYWYRQDPGQGLRLIYYSQIVNDFQKGDIAEGYSVSREKKESFPLTVTSAQKNPTAFYLCARRVDYRDYEQYFGPGTRLTVT.

The chain joins TRBV18 to TRBJ2-4; D is unclear. Germline-derived CDR1 and CDR2 are KGHSH and LQKENI. Trimming took 2 bases from V and 0 from J, leaving 17 bases between them. The CDR3 has 18 residues. CDR3 region: CASSPLARHLLAKNIQYF. DNA of the CDR3: TGTGCCAGCTCACCATTGGCCAGGCACCTATTAGCCAAAAACATTCAGTACTTC.

This clone was picked up a small number of times. The rearrangement links TRBV21-1 to TRBJ1-5; the DNA was not used to check the table's D call, TRBD1. TRBV21-1 is a pseudogene segment. The length of the CDR3 is 16 residues. The CDR3 spells CASSKGRVQGPGPQHF. CDR3 nucleotide sequence: TGTGCCAGCAGCAAAGGAAGGGTACAGGGGCCCGGGCCCCAGCATTTT.

This clone was recorded a few times. The chain couples TRBV6-5 to TRBJ1-2; TRBD1 aligns across 8 bases. The ends lost 8 bases at V and 13 bases at J; junction bases unmatched: 15. Germline assignment: CDR1 MNHEY and CDR2 SVGAGI. CDR3 size: 13 residues. CDR3 DNA: TGTGCCAGCTGGGACAGGACAGCTCTGTGGCCCACCTTC. It specifies CASWDRTALWPTF.

This clone was seen just once. The chain has TRBV5-1 and TRBJ2-5; TRBD2 aligns across 11 bases. In germline, CDR1 is SGHRS, CDR2 YFSETQ. The CDR3 spans 15 residues. Trimming removed 1 base from V and 5 bases from J; junction bases left unmatched: 4. The CDR3 spells CASSLSSGGPETQYF. CDR3 sequence (DNA): TGCGCCAGCAGCTTGTCTAGCGGGGGGCCGGAGACCCAGTACTTC.

The genes are TRBV2 and TRBJ1-1, with D maybe TRBD1 (5 bases). The CDR3 extends over 12 amino acids. Germline assignment: CDR1 SNHLY and CDR2 FYNNEI. Trimming cost V 9 bases and J 2 bases, with 10 bases left between them. Here the CDR3 DNA reads TGTGCCAGAGCCAGGGCCAACACTGAAGCTTTCTTT. Translating gives CARARANTEAFF.

This clone was detected only a few times. The genes are TRBV5-1 and TRBJ2-5; D call uncertain. V was cut by 0 bases and J by 2 bases, with 8 bases left in between. In germline, CDR1 is SGHRS, CDR2 YFSETQ. The CDR3 is made up of 14 amino acids. The CDR3 nucleotides read TGCGCCAGCAGCTTGGGCAGCGATCAAGAGACCCAGTACTTC. The encoded protein is CASSLGSDQETQYF.

V is TRBV19 and J is TRBJ2-1; 10 bases map to TRBD1. The CDR3 loop spans 13 amino acids. Trimming at V came to 5 bases and at J to 7 bases, leaving 2 bases not matched to a gene. Germline values: CDR1 LNHDA, CDR2 SQIVND (reference sequence). DNA for the CDR3: TGTGCCAGTAGTTCGGACAGGGGGAATGAGCAGTTCTTC. Its translation is CASSSDRGNEQFF.

The chain is built from TRBV10-3 and TRBJ2-7, with TRBD1 as a possible D gene (6 bases). Deletions cut 0 bases from V and 6 bases from J, with 24 bases between. CDR1 and CDR2 from the germline V gene are ENHRY and SYGVKD. This CDR3 has 18 amino acids. This CDR3 is CAISESLRPGASVGEQYF. CDR3 in DNA: TGTGCCATCAGTGAGTCGCTACGACCAGGGGCTAGTGTTGGCGAGCAGTACTTC.

This clone was detected a few times. CDR3 in DNA: TGTGCCAGCAGCTTAGCAGGGGGTGAGGAGACCCAGTACTTC. The encoded protein is CASSLAGGEETQYF. The chain employs TRBV7-8 and TRBJ2-5; TRBD1 is a possible D gene (6 bases). V lost 0 bases and J 5 bases, leaving 10 bases between the germline ends. Germline loops: CDR1 SGHVS, CDR2 FQNEAQ. This CDR3 region has 14 residues.

The DNA of the CDR3 is TGTGCCAGCAGATTAAACAGGGATGGCTATGGCTACACCTTC. Translated: CASRLNRDGYGYTF. The J gene is TRBJ1-2, the V gene TRBV6-6; tentatively, D is TRBD1 (6 bases). The CDR3 sequence is 14 residues long. Germline V gene lookup returns CDR1 MNHNY and CDR2 SVGAGI (reference sequence). The ends were cut back, 6 bases at V and 4 bases at J, with 15 bases in the middle.

This clone was seen a handful of times. CDR3 nucleotides: TGTGCCAGCAGTGGGTTACCAGGGGAGACCCAGTACTTC. The encoded protein is CASSGLPGETQYF. The chain employs TRBV25-1 and TRBJ2-5, with a possible D match to TRBD1 (5 bases). From germline, CDR1 is MGHDK and CDR2 SYGVNS. The CDR3 extends over 13 amino acids. Trimming shortened V by 4 bases and J by 5 bases, and 11 bases separated the two germline ends.

There are many counts of this clone. The chain is built from TRBV4-3 and TRBJ2-7; 7 bases match TRBD1. The germline CDR1 and CDR2 sequences are LGHNA and YSLEER. Trimming at V came to 0 bases and at J to 6 bases, leaving 8 bases not matched to a gene. This CDR3 has 15 residues. The CDR3 spells CASSQEATGWSEQYF. CDR3 nucleotide sequence: TGCGCCAGCAGCCAAGAAGCGACAGGGTGGTCCGAGCAGTACTTC.

This clone was picked up a small number of times. The chain joins TRBV11-2 to TRBJ2-7; D may be TRBD2 (7 bases). This CDR3 is 15 amino acids long. Per the germline V gene, CDR1 is SGHAT and CDR2 is FQNNGV. Trimming shortened V by 1 base and J by 4 bases, and 14 bases separated the two germline ends. The CDR3 DNA is TGTGCCAGCAGCTTAGCGGGGGGCGCAGGGTACGAGCAGTACTTC. It yields the protein CASSLAGGAGYEQYF.

V usage is TRBV19 and J usage is TRBJ1-4, with D uncertain. Between the trimmed V and J ends, which lost 3 bases and 8 bases, there was a span of 10 bases. This CDR3 is 13 amino acids long. Germline lookup yields CDR1 LNHDA and CDR2 SQIVND (reference sequence). The CDR3 here is CASSMRTWEKLFF. The DNA for the CDR3 is TGTGCCAGTAGTATGCGGACTTGGGAAAAACTGTTTTTT.

The rearrangement joins TRBV4-3 to TRBJ2-7; possibly TRBD1 for D (6 bases). Looked up from germline, CDR1 is LGHNA and CDR2 is YSLEER. The CDR3 is 14 residues long. V shed 6 bases and J shed 0 bases, with 12 bases lying between them. The DNA for the CDR3 is TGCGCCAGCAGACCAGGGGATATCTCCTACGAGCAGTACTTC. Protein product: CASRPGDISYEQYF.

The chain uses TRBV7-9 and TRBJ1-2, with 7 bases matching TRBD1. The CDR3 runs to 15 residues. The germline V gene has CDR1 SEHNR and CDR2 FQNEAQ (reference sequence). The ends lost 5 bases at V and 2 bases at J; junction bases unmatched: 8. This chain's CDR3 is CASSLQGGANYGYTF. CDR3 DNA sequence: TGTGCCAGCAGCCTCCAGGGGGGCGCGAACTATGGCTACACCTTC. The full variable domain, rest sourced from reference TRBV7-9 and TRBJ1-2, is DTGVSQNPRHKITKRGQNVTFRCDPISEHNRLYWYRQTLGQGPEFLTYFQNEAQLEKSRLLSDRFSAERPKGSFSTLEIQRTEQGDSAMYLCASSLQGGANYGYTFGSGTRLTVV.

This clone occurred a few times. The V call is TRBV18, the J call TRBJ1-1, with D maybe TRBD1 (5 bases). Germline loops: CDR1 KGHSH, CDR2 LQKENI. The V end lost 5 bases, the J end lost 4 bases, and 20 bases lay between the germline ends. This CDR3 spans 16 amino acids. The CDR3 nucleotides read TGTGCCAGCTCATCAAAGAACCCAGGGTCGGGCACTGAAGCTTTCTTT. Amino acid sequence: CASSSKNPGSGTEAFF. Using reference TRBV18 and TRBJ1-1 for the parts outside the CDR3, the full variable domain is NAGVMQNPRHLVRRRGQEARLRCSPMKGHSHVYWYRQLPEEGLKFMVYLQKENIIDESGMPKERFSAEFPKEGPSILRIQQVVRGDSAAYFCASSSKNPGSGTEAFFGQGTRLTVV.

The genes are TRBV7-8 and TRBJ2-1; 12 bases map to TRBD2. From germline, CDR1 is SGHVS and CDR2 FQNEAQ. V shed 8 bases and J 10 bases; nucleotides not matched to a gene: 6. CDR3 length: 13 residues. Written as DNA, the CDR3 is TGTGCCAGCCGACTAGCGGGGGTAGGGGAGCAGTTCTTC. It translates to CASRLAGVGEQFF. Using reference TRBV7-8 and TRBJ2-1 for the parts outside the CDR3, the full variable domain is GAGVSQSPRYKVAKRGQDVALRCDPISGHVSLFWYQQALGQGPEFLTYFQNEAQLDKSGLPSDRFFAERPEGSVSTLKIQRTQQEDSAVYLCASRLAGVGEQFFGPGTRLTVL.

This clone was recorded only once. The chain is built from TRBV10-2 and TRBJ2-7; 8 bases are shared with TRBD1. Germline-derived CDR1 and CDR2 are WSHSY and SAAADI. V lost 6 bases to trimming and J lost 3 bases; unmatched junction nucleotides: 10. The CDR3 totals 15 residues. The CDR3 DNA sequence: TGCGCCAGCAGGGATGGGACAGGAAGGATCTACGAGCAGTACTTC. Translating it yields CASRDGTGRIYEQYF.

In this sample, this clone turned up a few times. This chain joins TRBV2 and TRBJ1-1, with D perhaps TRBD1 (5 bases). The germline CDR1 and CDR2 sequences are SNHLY and FYNNEI. The V end lost 5 bases, the J end lost 4 bases, and 14 bases lay between the germline ends. This CDR3 contains 14 residues. In DNA, the CDR3 is TGTGCCAGCAGTTACCAGGGAGGTAGCACTGAAGCTTTCTTT. Translation gives CASSYQGGSTEAFF.

Only a few counts were recorded for this clone. V gene TRBV5-6 combines with J gene TRBJ2-5; 9 nucleotides match TRBD1. From germline, CDR1 is SGHDT and CDR2 YYEEEE. The CDR3 has 16 amino acids. J lost 4 bases, V lost 1 base, and 8 bases had no gene match. CDR3 sequence: CASSLTGGARTETQYF. The CDR3 DNA reads as TGTGCCAGCAGCTTGACAGGGGGCGCGCGTACAGAGACCCAGTACTTC.

In its sample, this clone was seen a few times. The rearrangement uses TRBV6-1 and TRBJ2-7, with TRBD1 identical over 8 bases. CDR1 MNHNS and CDR2 SASEGT come from the germline V gene. The ends lost 8 bases at V and 5 bases at J; junction bases unmatched: 11. The CDR3 length is 14 residues. The CDR3 bases are TGTGCCAGCGTGATGACAGGGGTGGTCCACGAGCAGTACTTC. Amino acid sequence: CASVMTGVVHEQYF.

In its sample, this clone was seen a few times. The chain has TRBV5-1 and TRBJ1-2; the D is unclear. The CDR3 is made up of 14 amino acids. V shed 1 base and J shed 1 base, with 8 bases lying between them. Germline V lookup: CDR1 SGHRS, CDR2 YFSETQ. CDR3 sequence: CASSLTELNYGYTF. CDR3 nucleotide sequence: TGCGCCAGCAGCTTGACGGAGCTTAACTATGGCTACACCTTC.

The CDR3 is CASSGPEETQYF. The DNA of the CDR3 is TGCGCCAGCAGTGGGCCAGAAGAGACCCAGTACTTC. This chain connects TRBV10-1 to TRBJ2-5; unclear D gene. V was shortened by 4 bases and J by 3 bases, with 6 bases between the two germline ends. CDR3 length equals 12 residues. The V gene's germline CDR1 is WNHNN and CDR2 SYGVQD (reference sequence).

The V and J genes are TRBV7-9 and TRBJ1-1; a weak D match, TRBD1 (5 bases). CDR1 is SEHNR, CDR2 FQNEAQ, per germline (reference sequence). This CDR3 spans 12 amino acids. Trimming removed 5 bases from V and 10 bases from J, with 14 bases in between. DNA of the CDR3: TGTGCCAGCAGCCCCCGACAGTTAGTAGCTTTCTTT. It codes for CASSPRQLVAFF.

The CDR3 reads CATKGGGLEQFF. Written as DNA, the CDR3 is TGTGCCACGAAGGGGGGGGGCCTTGAGCAGTTCTTC. The chain couples TRBV11-3 to TRBJ2-1, with D possibly being TRBD2 (7 bases). Per the germline V gene, CDR1 is SGHNT and CDR2 is YENEEA. This CDR3 spans 12 amino acids. Trimming shortened V by 10 bases and J by 9 bases, and 16 bases separated the two germline ends.

There are a few counts of this clone. This sequence joins TRBV11-1 and TRBJ2-7; 9 bases fit TRBD1. Germline-derived CDR1 and CDR2 are SGHAT and FQDESV (reference sequence). CDR3 length: 15 amino acids. Germline trimming cut 3 bases from V and 5 bases from J; bases unmatched to any gene: 8. The CDR3 sequence: CASSFGTGRSHEQYF. DNA of the CDR3: TGTGCCAGCAGCTTTGGGACAGGGAGGTCGCACGAGCAGTACTTC.